This T cell receptor beta chain was observed in a study of T cell responses to AZD1222 COVID-19 vaccine. Study-level background: Pooled together were second doses at about 4 or about 12 weeks. General study points: Within unmutated variant regions lay the reported targets of nearly half of spike-specific TCRs. Researchers report vaccine-associated CD4 TCRs spanning spike, with dominance at 160-218 and 743-854.

The CDR3 sequence is 15 residues long. The V gene's germline CDR1 is SGHRS and CDR2 YFSETQ. V gave up 0 bases and J gave up 4 bases, with 11 bases separating them. Assay: immunoSEQ multiplex PCR; the TCRdb copy retains only in-frame clones and omits some. The sample consists of 100,000 to 150,000 clones, 88% of them appearing once. In the case of this clone: Its antigen is undetermined.

The starting material was peripheral blood, obtained on day 0 of AZD1222 vaccination. The chain links TRBV5-1 to TRBJ1-5; the D gene is possibly TRBD1 (5 bases). The TCR originated in an adult in good health. CDR3 protein: CASSLGSGANQPQHF. CDR3 sequence (DNA): TGCGCCAGCAGCTTGGGATCCGGGGCTAATCAGCCCCAGCATTTT.